The rows below give T cell receptor beta chains drawn from one sample of a study of blood T cell repertoires in COVID-19. Repertoires were generated with immunoSEQ multiplex PCR, while TCRdb's copy carries only in-frame clones and drops some. The data hold over 200,000 clones, with around 85% observed a single time. The sample consisted of PBMCs or T cells enriched from blood (not recorded which). All receptors derive from a woman in her fifties or sixties who had recovered from COVID-19. Both conserved end residues are part of each CDR3. D genes are given only for firm matches. Size tells how often a clone was seen (once, few, many) or the class of an expanded clone, and some rows leave it out.

j_call v_call clone_size d_call cdr3_nt cdr3_aa
TRBJ2-3 TRBV28 few TRBD2 TGTGCCAGCAGGAAACTAGCGGGGACAGATACGCAGTATTTT CASRKLAGTDTQYF
TRBJ1-1 TRBV5-6 . TRBD1 TGTGCCAGCAGCGGCCGGGACAAGGGGGCAGCTTTCTTT CASSGRDKGAAFF
TRBJ1-1 TRBV28 . TRBD1 TGTGCCAGCAGTGCCCCGACAGGGGGCTTCTCTGAAGCTTTCTTT CASSAPTGGFSEAFF
TRBJ2-7 TRBV5-6 . . TGTGCCAGCAGCTTGGATAAAGGGGGATACGTCTACGAGCAGTACTTC CASSLDKGGYVYEQYF
TRBJ1-1 TRBV21-1 . . TGTGCCAGCCCTCGGACAGGGGCTGAAGCTTTCTTT CASPRTGAEAFF
TRBJ2-7 TRBV18 . . TGTGCCAGCTCACCCGACCGGGAGCTCTACGAGCAGTACTTC CASSPDRELYEQYF
TRBJ1-5 TRBV28 . . TGTGCCAGCAGTTTCCAGGGCAATCAGCCCCAGCATTTT CASSFQGNQPQHF
TRBJ2-1 TRBV11-2 . TRBD2 TGTGCCAGCAGCTTAGTCGGGACTAGCGGTAGCTCCTACAATGAGCAGTTCTTC CASSLVGTSGSSYNEQFF
TRBJ2-3 TRBV6-5 . TRBD2 TGTGCCAGCAAACAAGCGGGAGAAAGCACAGATACGCAGTATTTT CASKQAGESTDTQYF
TRBJ1-1 TRBV19 . TRBD1 TGTGCCAGTCTCACAGGGGGTGGTACTGAAGCTTTCTTT CASLTGGGTEAFF
TRBJ1-5 TRBV5-5 . TRBD1 TGTGCCAGCAGCTGGGGACAGGGAATACCTCAGCCCCAGCATTTT CASSWGQGIPQPQHF
TRBJ1-5 TRBV11-2 few TRBD1 TGTGCCAGCAGCTTAGTCAGGGGGGACAATCAGCCCCAGCATTTT CASSLVRGDNQPQHF
TRBJ2-1 TRBV2 . . TGTGCCAGCAGTGAAGCGGGAGTTTATAATGAGCAGTTCTTC CASSEAGVYNEQFF
TRBJ2-1 TRBV9 . TRBD2 TGTGCCAGCAGCGACCGGGACGGGGGGTCCTACAATGAGCAGTTCTTC CASSDRDGGSYNEQFF
TRBJ2-3 TRBV27 . TRBD2 TGTGCCAGCAGTTTCCTCATTGGCTCGAGACTAGCGGGAGGAGGTATCGATACGCAGTATTTT CASSFLIGSRLAGGGIDTQYF
TRBJ2-3 TRBV5-1 . TRBD2 TGCGCCAGCAGCCTACTAGCGGGAGGAGGCATGGATACGCAGTATTTT CASSLLAGGGMDTQYF
TRBJ1-6 TRBV20-1 few . TGCAGTGCTAGTCCAGGTTATAATTCACCCCTCCACTTT CSASPGYNSPLHF
TRBJ2-7 TRBV27 . . TGTGCCAGCAGTCTGGAGACAGGTTCAACCTACGAGCAGTACTTC CASSLETGSTYEQYF
TRBJ2-1 TRBV7-8 . . TGTGCCAGCAGCTCAGGGCTTAATGAGCAGTTCTTC CASSSGLNEQFF
TRBJ2-7 TRBV6-5 . TRBD1 TGTGCCATCCGACAGGGTACCTACGAGCAGTACTTC CAIRQGTYEQYF
TRBJ1-1 TRBV6-5 . TRBD1 TGTGCCAGCAGCCGACAGGGGAACACTGAAGCTTTCTTT CASSRQGNTEAFF
TRBJ2-2 TRBV7-6 . . TGTGCCAGCAGCTCCGGGGTTTCAACCGGGGAGCTGTTTTTT CASSSGVSTGELFF
TRBJ2-2 TRBV4-1 . TRBD2 TGCGCCAGCAGCCAAGCGGGACTAGCGGGATACAACACCGGGGAGCTGTTTTTT CASSQAGLAGYNTGELFF
TRBJ2-5 TRBV24-1 . TRBD1 TGTGCCACCAGTGATTCACAGGGGGCTGGAGAGACCCAGTACTTC CATSDSQGAGETQYF
TRBJ2-6 TRBV3-1/TRBV3-2 . . TGTGCCAGCAGCCTTTCCTCGGCCAACGTCCTGACTTTC CASSLSSANVLTF
TRBJ1-5 TRBV19 . . TGTGCCAGTAGCGGCGCGGGGGCCCTGCAGCCCCAGCATTTT CASSGAGALQPQHF
TRBJ2-1 TRBV2 . . TGTGCCAGCAGTGAAGGTTGGGGCTGGGAGCAGTTCTTC CASSEGWGWEQFF
TRBJ1-1 TRBV19 . . TGTGCCAGTAGTAAGGATCAGGGTTGGACTGAAGCTTTCTTT CASSKDQGWTEAFF
TRBJ2-6 TRBV18 . TRBD1 TGTGCCAGCTCACCATCGGCAGGGGGCTATGGGGCCAACGTCCTGACTTTC CASSPSAGGYGANVLTF
TRBJ1-5 TRBV19 . TRBD1 TGTGCCAGTAGTATGGGACAGTATAGCAATCAGCCCCAGCATTTT CASSMGQYSNQPQHF
TRBJ1-2 TRBV6-6 . . TGTGCCATTCATACAGGTGGGAATGGCTACACCTTC CAIHTGGNGYTF
TRBJ2-1 TRBV5-1 . . TGCGCCAGCAGCCCCGATACCAGAAGCGGCAATGAGCAGTTCTTC CASSPDTRSGNEQFF
TRBJ1-2 TRBV13 . . TGTGCCAGCAGCTTAGACACAGGGATTAATGGCTACACCTTC CASSLDTGINGYTF